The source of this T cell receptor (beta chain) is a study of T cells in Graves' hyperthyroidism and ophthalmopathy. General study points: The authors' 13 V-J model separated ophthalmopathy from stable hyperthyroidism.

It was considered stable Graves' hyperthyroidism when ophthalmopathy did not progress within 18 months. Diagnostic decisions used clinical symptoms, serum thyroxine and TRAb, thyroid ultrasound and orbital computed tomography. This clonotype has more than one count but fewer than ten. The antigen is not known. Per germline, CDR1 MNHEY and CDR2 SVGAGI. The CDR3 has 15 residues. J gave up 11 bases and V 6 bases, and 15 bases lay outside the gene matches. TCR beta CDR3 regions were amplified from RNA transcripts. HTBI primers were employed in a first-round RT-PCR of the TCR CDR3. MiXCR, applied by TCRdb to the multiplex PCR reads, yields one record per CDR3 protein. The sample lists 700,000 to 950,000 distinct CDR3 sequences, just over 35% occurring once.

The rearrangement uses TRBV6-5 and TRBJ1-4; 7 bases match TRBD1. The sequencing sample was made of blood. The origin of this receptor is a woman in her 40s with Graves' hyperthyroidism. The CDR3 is CASSLLRQGLRKLFF. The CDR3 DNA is TGTGCCAGCAGCCTATTGAGACAGGGATTGAGGAAACTGTTTTTT.